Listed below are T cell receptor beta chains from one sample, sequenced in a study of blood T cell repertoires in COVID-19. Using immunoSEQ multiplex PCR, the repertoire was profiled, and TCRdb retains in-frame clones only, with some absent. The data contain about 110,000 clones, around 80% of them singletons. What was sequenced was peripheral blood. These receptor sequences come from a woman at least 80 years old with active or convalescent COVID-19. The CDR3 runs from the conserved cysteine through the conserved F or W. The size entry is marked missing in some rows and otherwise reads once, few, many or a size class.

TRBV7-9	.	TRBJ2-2	CASRLRAGSNTGELFF
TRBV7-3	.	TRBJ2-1	CASRGTSGGQFF
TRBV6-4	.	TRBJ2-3	CASSGGGDTQYF
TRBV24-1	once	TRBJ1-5	CATSDPDRVGQPQHF
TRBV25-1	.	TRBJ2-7	CASSSVYEQYF
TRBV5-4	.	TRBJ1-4	CASSPGGGATATNEKLFF
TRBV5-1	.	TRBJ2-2	CASSSGESGELFF
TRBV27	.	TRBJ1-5	CASSFNRGPNQPQHF
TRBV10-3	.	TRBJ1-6	CAISEPGQGWSPLHF
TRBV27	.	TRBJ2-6	CASSSGAGANVLTF
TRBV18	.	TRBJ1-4	CASSPARATNEKLFF
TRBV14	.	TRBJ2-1	CASSRSNSHNEQFF
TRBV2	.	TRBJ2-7	CASRLDRGYEQYF
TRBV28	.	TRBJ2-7	CASSSDSYEQYF
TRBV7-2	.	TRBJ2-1	CASSLDRVISNEQFF
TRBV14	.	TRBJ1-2	CASSQVLGREDGYTF